This T cell receptor beta chain is from a study of graft-versus-host responses after intestinal transplantation. The assay was immunoSEQ multiplex PCR, and TCRdb's table has in-frame clones only and misses some. The table includes some 46,000 clones, about 95% detected once. The CDR3 spans 14 residues. CDR1 and CDR2 (germline): SGHAT, FQNNGV. The V gene lost 1 base and the J gene lost 3 bases, with 7 bases spanning the gap. The sequence came from a human patient who received an intestinal transplant, so some T cells may come from the graft donor. The sample consisted of PBMCs, taken around 48 weeks after intestinal transplant. V gene TRBV11-2 combines with J gene TRBJ1-5; D is undetermined. In DNA form, the CDR3 reads TGTGCCAGCAGCTTAGGGCAGGCCAATCAGCCCCAGCATTTT. It yields the protein CASSLGQANQPQHF. The full variable domain, rest sourced from reference TRBV11-2 and TRBJ1-5, is EAGVAQSPRYKIIEKRQSVAFWCNPISGHATLYWYQQILGQGPKLLIQFQNNGVVDDSQLPKDRFSAERLKGVDSTLKIQPAKLEDSAVYLCASSLGQANQPQHFGDGTRLSIL.